The source of this T cell receptor beta chain is a study of a mutant IDH1 vaccine in newly diagnosed glioma. Turning to this clone: Its antigen is still unknown.

Libraries were prepared by immunoSEQ multiplex PCR; TCRdb keeps only in-frame clonotypes and omits some of them. The profile shows 35,000 to 45,000 clones, 75% to 85% of them singletons. CDR3 length equals 15 residues. V lost 1 base, J lost 4 bases, and 5 bases stayed unmatched. Germline values: CDR1 GTSNPN, CDR2 SVGIG (reference sequence). Regarding time point: week 11, during vaccination. In every dose of vaccine, 300 ug of mutant IDH1 20-mer peptide was given alongside topical imiquimod. The sequence was obtained from a woman younger than 45 with glioma. Some clones in this sample may be carry-over from other donors' samples. This sample comprised peripheral blood mononuclear cells (PBMCs), obtained from a glioma patient whose treatment included an IDH1 peptide vaccine. V usage is TRBV30 and J usage is TRBJ1-4, with 8 nucleotides matching TRBD1. The CDR3 DNA is TGTGCCTGGAGTGACGGGACAGGTGTTAATGAAAAACTGTTTTTT. Translating it yields CAWSDGTGVNEKLFF.